The 14 T cell receptor beta chains in this list originate from one sample, sequenced in a study of cytomegalovirus exposure and HLA in healthy donors. The PCR made use of 60 Vbeta and 13 Jbeta primers. Profiling relied on immunoSEQ multiplex PCR, and the TCRdb table lists in-frame clones only, not all of them. The sample holds about 140,000 clones, roughly 76% seen once. Sequences were obtained from PBMCs. Receptors originate from a female donor in good health and CMV-seronegative.

This clone was observed once. The chain employs TRBV19 and TRBJ2-7, with 10 nucleotides matching TRBD1. Unmatched junction bases numbered 8, after V lost 6 bases and J lost 6 bases. This CDR3 spans 14 amino acids. Germline CDR1 is LNHDA and CDR2 is SQIVND (reference sequence). Written as DNA, the CDR3 is TGTGCCAGTAGGGAGACAGGGGACAGGGGCGAGCAGTACTTC. Translated, it gives CASRETGDRGEQYF.

In DNA, the CDR3 is TGTGCCATCAGTCTGAGCACAGGACAGGGGGCGCGTGAGCAGTACTTC. Translating it yields CAISLSTGQGAREQYF. This chain connects TRBV10-3 to TRBJ2-7; TRBD1 agrees at 11 bases. The J segment lost 7 bases and the V segment lost 5 bases, leaving 13 bases of the junction unmatched. The germline V gene has CDR1 ENHRY and CDR2 SYGVKD. The CDR3 loop spans 16 amino acids.

This clone has more than one count but fewer than ten. V gene TRBV5-1 combines with J gene TRBJ1-1; TRBD1 matches 7 bases. V gave up 3 bases and J gave up 2 bases; unmatched junction bases: 13. The CDR3 consists of 17 residues. Germline V lookup: CDR1 SGHRS, CDR2 YFSETQ. CDR3 bases: TGCGCCAGCAGCTCATATCCGGGACAGACTCTTAACACTGAAGCTTTCTTT. Its protein is CASSSYPGQTLNTEAFF. Supplemented by reference TRBV5-1 and TRBJ1-1, the full variable domain reads KAGVTQTPRYLIKTRGQQVTLSCSPISGHRSVSWYQQTPGQGLQFLFEYFSETQRNKGNFPGRFSGRQFSNSRSEMNVSTLELGDSALYLCASSSYPGQTLNTEAFFGQGTRLTVV.

The CDR3 nucleotides are TGTGCCAGCAGCTTGGATAAGCCAGATACGCAGTATTTT. Translating gives CASSLDKPDTQYF. The chain recombines TRBV5-4 with TRBJ2-3; D is unresolved. This CDR3 has 13 amino acids. The ends were cut back, 0 bases at V and 4 bases at J, with 6 bases in the middle. Germline assignment: CDR1 SGHNT and CDR2 YYREEE (reference sequence). The whole variable domain, filled in from reference TRBV5-4 and TRBJ2-3, reads ETGVTQSPTHLIKTRGQQVTLRCSSQSGHNTVSWYQQALGQGPQFIFQYYREEENGRGNFPPRFSGLQFPNYSSELNVNALELDDSALYLCASSLDKPDTQYFGPGTRLTVL.

The J gene is TRBJ2-1, the V gene TRBV11-2; possible D gene TRBD2, 6 bases. V shed 2 bases and J shed 0 bases, with 8 bases lying between them. Germline assignment: CDR1 SGHAT and CDR2 FQNNGV. CDR3 size: 15 residues. The CDR3 nucleotides read TGTGCCAGCAGCTTACAGCGGGTCTCCTACAATGAGCAGTTCTTC. This codes for CASSLQRVSYNEQFF.

V and J are TRBV6-1 and TRBJ1-4; 10 nucleotides align to TRBD1. Germline V lookup: CDR1 MNHNS, CDR2 SASEGT. The CDR3 sequence is 15 residues long. V was pared by 5 bases and J by 4 bases, with 4 bases of the junction left unmatched. CDR3 DNA: TGTGCCAGCAGTTTCAGGACAGGGGGTAATGAAAAACTGTTTTTT. It encodes CASSFRTGGNEKLFF.

V and J are TRBV6-1 and TRBJ2-1; TRBD2 matches 9 bases. CDR1 and CDR2 (germline): MNHNS, SASEGT. Trimming cost V 2 bases and J 4 bases; bases outside gene matches: 6. CDR3 length: 16 amino acids. CDR3 loop: CASSELAGEIYNEQFF. CDR3 nucleotides: TGTGCCAGCAGTGAATTAGCGGGGGAAATATACAATGAGCAGTTCTTC.

The chain couples TRBV11-2 to TRBJ2-7; 8 nucleotides match TRBD2. Trimming removed 4 bases from V and 4 bases from J; junction bases left unmatched: 6. The CDR3 extends over 14 amino acids. CDR1 and CDR2 (germline): SGHAT, FQNNGV. The CDR3 reads CASSSPGLVYEQYF. The CDR3, as DNA: TGTGCCAGCAGCTCGCCGGGACTAGTGTACGAGCAGTACTTC.

This clone was observed a few times. This chain links TRBV5-6 with TRBJ1-1, with D maybe TRBD1 (5 bases). The V end lost 3 bases, the J end lost 5 bases, and 14 bases lay between the germline ends. The germline CDR1 and CDR2 sequences are SGHDT and YYEEEE. The CDR3 is made up of 14 amino acids. Here the CDR3 DNA reads TGTGCCAGCAGCTATACGGGGGGAAGTACTGAAGCTTTCTTT. Translating gives CASSYTGGSTEAFF.

The chain is built from TRBV9 and TRBJ2-7, with TRBD2 matching over 11 bases. Trimming cost V 0 bases and J 2 bases; bases outside gene matches: 4. The CDR3 loop spans 16 amino acids. In germline, CDR1 is SGDLS, CDR2 YYNGEE. DNA for the CDR3: TGTGCCAGCAGCGTAGGGGGTAGCGGGGGGGCCTACGAGCAGTACTTC. Translating it yields CASSVGGSGGAYEQYF.

The V gene is TRBV18, the J gene TRBJ2-7, with D perhaps TRBD1 (5 bases). The V gene lost 0 bases and the J gene lost 5 bases, with 14 bases spanning the gap. Germline V gene data show CDR1 as KGHSH and CDR2 as LQKENI. The CDR3 has 15 amino acids. Here the CDR3 DNA reads TGTGCCAGCTCACCACCAATGGGGCAAGAGAACGAGCAGTACTTC. It is translated as CASSPPMGQENEQYF.

This chain joins TRBV13 and TRBJ1-2; D gene uncertain. The V gene's germline CDR1 is PRHDT and CDR2 FYEKMQ (reference sequence). CDR3 size: 13 residues. Trimming shortened V by 7 bases and J by 8 bases, and 17 bases separated the two germline ends. CDR3 bases: TGTGCCAGCACCCCTGTGGGGTCGGGAGGCTACACCTTC. Protein sequence: CASTPVGSGGYTF. The complete variable domain, with remaining parts taken from reference TRBV13 and TRBJ1-2, reads AAGVIQSPRHLIKEKRETATLKCYPIPRHDTVYWYQQGPGQDPQFLISFYEKMQSDKGSIPDRFSAQQFSDYHSELNMSSLELGDSALYFCASTPVGSGGYTFGSGTRLTVV.

In its sample, this clone was seen a few times. The chain combines TRBV5-6 with TRBJ2-2, with TRBD1 identical over 8 bases. Per the germline V gene, CDR1 is SGHDT and CDR2 is YYEEEE. The CDR3 totals 14 residues. Trimming took 1 base from V and 7 from J; bases not matched to a gene: 3. For the CDR3, the DNA is TGTGCCAGCAGCTTGCAGGGGGCAATCGGGGAGCTGTTTTTT. Protein product: CASSLQGAIGELFF.

The chain carries TRBV5-1 and TRBJ1-2; TRBD1 aligns across 9 bases. V lost 4 bases to trimming and J lost 4 bases; unmatched junction nucleotides: 11. Germline loops: CDR1 SGHRS, CDR2 YFSETQ. The CDR3 extends over 16 amino acids. In DNA form, the CDR3 reads TGCGCCAGCAGCGTAACGGACAGGGGAGTGGTCTATGGCTACACCTTC. Its protein is CASSVTDRGVVYGYTF.